Below, 9 T cell receptor beta chains from the same sample are listed, as sequenced in a study of T cell changes during pregnancy in multiple sclerosis. Assay: immunoSEQ multiplex PCR; the TCRdb copy retains only in-frame clones and omits some. The repertoire holds approximately 53,000 clones, over 80% seen once, with 0.74% in the top ten. Sequencing used CD4+ T cells from peripheral blood mononuclear cells, obtained in the third trimester of pregnancy. Receptors originate from a female donor with multiple sclerosis, enrolled in a pregnancy study.

This clone showed up just once. The rearrangement links TRBV9 to TRBJ1-2, with TRBD1 matching 8 bases. This CDR3 contains 15 residues. The trim removed 2 bases at V and 2 bases at J, leaving 5 bases unmatched. CDR1 and CDR2 (germline): SGDLS, YYNGEE. CDR3 nucleotide sequence: TGTGCCAGCAGCGTCTACGACAGGGGAAACTATGGCTACACCTTC. Translated: CASSVYDRGNYGYTF.

The genes are TRBV5-6 and TRBJ1-1, with D perhaps matching TRBD1 (5 bases). The V gene lost 4 bases and the J gene lost 4 bases, with 11 bases spanning the gap. The CDR3 is made up of 13 amino acids. Germline V lookup: CDR1 SGHDT, CDR2 YYEEEE. DNA for the CDR3: TGTGCCAGCAGCCGAAACACAGGCACTGAAGCTTTCTTT. It yields the protein CASSRNTGTEAFF.

This sequence joins TRBV4-2 and TRBJ2-7, with 8 bases fitting TRBD2. CDR1 is LGHNA, CDR2 YNFKEQ, per germline. J was trimmed by 5 bases and V by 0 bases; bases with no gene match: 12. The CDR3 runs to 17 residues. This CDR3 reads CASSQDPPGLVIHEQYF. CDR3 nucleotide sequence: TGTGCCAGCAGCCAAGACCCCCCGGGACTAGTAATACACGAGCAGTACTTC.

This clone was detected only once. V gene TRBV9 combines with J gene TRBJ2-7, with D possibly TRBD1 on 6 matching bases. The V end was cut by 4 bases, the J end by 6 bases, with 14 bases between. CDR3 length equals 13 residues. Germline CDR1 and CDR2: SGDLS and YYNGEE. The CDR3, as DNA: TGTGCCAGCAGCCCAAGATCAGGGGTCGAGCAGTACTTC. Its protein is CASSPRSGVEQYF.

This chain connects TRBV9 to TRBJ2-3; 10 nucleotides agree with TRBD1. V lost 4 bases, J lost 4 bases, and 9 bases stayed unmatched. The CDR3 spans 16 residues. Germline values: CDR1 SGDLS, CDR2 YYNGEE. CDR3 coding DNA: TGTGCCAGCAGCCCCAGGGACAGGGGCAACGCAGATACGCAGTATTTT. Its translation is CASSPRDRGNADTQYF.

The genes are TRBV2 and TRBJ1-5, with D tentatively TRBD1 (5 bases). V dropped 5 bases and J dropped 3 bases, with 14 bases sitting between them. The CDR3 totals 15 residues. In germline, CDR1 is SNHLY, CDR2 FYNNEI. This CDR3 is CASSKNQGTNQPQHF. The DNA for the CDR3 is TGTGCCAGCAGTAAAAATCAGGGTACCAATCAGCCCCAGCATTTT.

The chain joins TRBV7-6 to TRBJ2-3; 7 bases are shared with TRBD1. After removal of 1 base from V and 2 bases from J, the junction contained 6 bases not matched to a gene. Germline CDR1 reads SGHVS; CDR2 reads FNYEAQ. The CDR3 spans 16 residues. CDR3 coding DNA: TGTGCCAGCAGCTTAGTTGTCAGGGGGTTCACAGATACGCAGTATTTT. Protein sequence: CASSLVVRGFTDTQYF.

The J gene is TRBJ2-3, the V gene TRBV5-8; D remains unclear. V dropped 3 bases and J dropped 6 bases, with 8 bases sitting between them. The CDR3 consists of 12 residues. Germline CDR1 SGHTS, CDR2 YDEGEE. CDR3 sequence (DNA): TGTGCCAGCAGCTCCAGGCTCGATACGCAGTATTTT. Protein sequence: CASSSRLDTQYF. Based on the CDR3 plus reference TRBV5-8 and TRBJ2-3, the full variable domain is EAGVTQSPTHLIKTRGQQATLRCSPISGHTSVYWYQQALGLGLQFLLWYDEGEERNRGNFPPRFSGRQFPNYSSELNVNALELEDSALYLCASSSRLDTQYFGPGTRLTVL.

This chain uses TRBV7-3 with TRBJ1-1; TRBD1 matches at 8 bases. The CDR3 contains 16 residues. The germline V gene encodes CDR1 SGHTA and CDR2 FQGTGA. V dropped 4 bases and J dropped 5; count of bases not matched to a gene: 12. CDR3 protein: CASSSAERTGRTEAFF. The CDR3, as DNA: TGTGCCAGCAGCTCCGCCGAAAGGACAGGGAGGACTGAAGCTTTCTTT.